A selection of T cell receptor beta chains follows, all from one sample in a study of T-cell memory formation after mild COVID-19. TCRdb analysed the 5' RACE reads with MiXCR anew, one entry per CDR3 protein. The sample lists 410,000 or so distinct CDR3 sequences; around a quarter were seen once. Sequenced input: PBMCs or a T cell subset sorted from them (not recorded which). The receptors come from an adult woman who had mild COVID-19 (a few samples of this study predate the infection). Cell type and time point are not known. CDR3s include the opening cysteine and the closing phenylalanine or tryptophan. D genes are given only for firm matches. Rows may omit the clone size; those that give it use once, few, many or a size class.

clone size: many
D gene: -
V gene: TRBV19
CDR3 length: 12
J gene: TRBJ2-7
CDR3 protein: CASSRGGYEQYF
CDR3 DNA: TGCGCCAGCAGCCGGGGCGGATACGAGCAGTACTTC

clone size: few
D gene: -
V gene: TRBV3-1
CDR3 length: 12
J gene: TRBJ1-1
CDR3 protein: CASSQVGREAFF
CDR3 DNA: TGTGCCAGCAGCCAAGTGGGACGGGAAGCTTTCTTT

clone size: -
D gene: TRBD2
V gene: TRBV9
CDR3 length: 16
J gene: TRBJ2-2
CDR3 protein: CASSALAGAYTGELFF
CDR3 DNA: TGTGCCAGCAGCGCACTAGCGGGGGCCTACACCGGGGAGCTGTTTTTT

clone size: few
D gene: TRBD1
V gene: TRBV28
CDR3 length: 15
J gene: TRBJ2-7
CDR3 protein: CASRSSGTGEYEQYF
CDR3 DNA: TGTGCCAGCAGGTCCTCCGGGACAGGCGAGTACGAGCAGTACTTC

clone size: few
D gene: -
V gene: TRBV27
CDR3 length: 18
J gene: TRBJ2-6
CDR3 protein: CASSRTVAPPSGANVLTF
CDR3 DNA: TGTGCCAGCAGTCGCACGGTCGCCCCACCCTCGGGGGCCAACGTCCTGACTTTC

clone size: -
D gene: TRBD1
V gene: TRBV25-1
CDR3 length: 14
J gene: TRBJ2-3
CDR3 protein: CASSSDRVPDTQYF
CDR3 DNA: TGTGCCAGCAGTTCGGACAGGGTCCCCGATACGCAGTATTTT

clone size: -
D gene: -
V gene: TRBV13
CDR3 length: 13
J gene: TRBJ2-1
CDR3 protein: CASSFGRLNEQFF
CDR3 DNA: TGTGCCAGCAGCTTTGGGCGGCTCAATGAGCAGTTCTTC

clone size: -
D gene: -
V gene: TRBV29-1
CDR3 length: 14
J gene: TRBJ1-1
CDR3 protein: CSVELQGHITEAFF
CDR3 DNA: TGCAGCGTTGAATTGCAGGGCCATATTACTGAAGCTTTCTTT

clone size: few
D gene: TRBD2
V gene: TRBV4-2
CDR3 length: 15
J gene: TRBJ2-1
CDR3 protein: CASSQDRGGYNEQFF
CDR3 DNA: TGTGCCAGCAGCCAAGATCGCGGGGGCTACAATGAGCAGTTCTTC

clone size: -
D gene: TRBD1
V gene: TRBV6-4
CDR3 length: 13
J gene: TRBJ1-1
CDR3 protein: CASQDRGNTEAFF
CDR3 DNA: TGTGCCAGTCAAGACAGGGGGAACACTGAAGCTTTCTTT

clone size: -
D gene: TRBD2
V gene: TRBV7-6
CDR3 length: 15
J gene: TRBJ2-7
CDR3 protein: CASSLGRGGAYEQYF
CDR3 DNA: TGTGCCAGCAGCTTAGGACGCGGGGGGGCGTACGAGCAGTACTTC

clone size: -
D gene: TRBD1
V gene: TRBV5-1
CDR3 length: 15
J gene: TRBJ1-4
CDR3 protein: CASSLSGGANEKLFF
CDR3 DNA: TGCGCCAGCAGCCTATCAGGGGGAGCTAATGAAAAACTGTTTTTT

clone size: -
D gene: TRBD1
V gene: TRBV4-1
CDR3 length: 15
J gene: TRBJ1-1
CDR3 protein: CASSHPTGEGTEAFF
CDR3 DNA: TGCGCCAGCAGCCACCCAACAGGGGAGGGGACTGAAGCTTTCTTT

clone size: few
D gene: -
V gene: TRBV7-3
CDR3 length: 14
J gene: TRBJ2-2
CDR3 protein: CACSWTANTGELFF
CDR3 DNA: TGTGCCTGTTCCTGGACAGCGAACACCGGGGAGCTGTTTTTT

clone size: few
D gene: TRBD1
V gene: TRBV5-1
CDR3 length: 18
J gene: TRBJ1-1
CDR3 protein: CASSSLSFGRGQNTEAFF
CDR3 DNA: TGCGCCAGCAGCTCCTTGTCCTTTGGGAGGGGGCAGAACACTGAAGCTTTCTTT

clone size: -
D gene: -
V gene: TRBV5-6
CDR3 length: 15
J gene: TRBJ1-1
CDR3 protein: CASSRNGAQNTEAFF
CDR3 DNA: TGTGCCAGCAGCCGGAATGGGGCACAGAACACTGAAGCTTTCTTT

clone size: -
D gene: -
V gene: TRBV12-3/TRBV12-4
CDR3 length: 13
J gene: TRBJ1-5
CDR3 protein: CASSWIGGQPQHF
CDR3 DNA: TGTGCCAGCAGTTGGATCGGGGGGCAGCCCCAGCATTTT

clone size: few
D gene: -
V gene: TRBV5-1
CDR3 length: 13
J gene: TRBJ1-2
CDR3 protein: CASRFQGNYGYTF
CDR3 DNA: TGCGCCAGCAGGTTTCAGGGGAACTATGGCTACACCTTC

clone size: -
D gene: TRBD2
V gene: TRBV4-1
CDR3 length: 18
J gene: TRBJ2-5
CDR3 protein: CASSPLTSGATNPETQYF
CDR3 DNA: TGCGCCAGCAGCCCTTTGACTAGCGGGGCAACAAACCCTGAGACCCAGTACTTC

clone size: few
D gene: TRBD2
V gene: TRBV27
CDR3 length: 19
J gene: TRBJ2-1
CDR3 protein: CASSLGGGSGRAGYNEQFF
CDR3 DNA: TGTGCCAGCAGTTTGGGCGGGGGTAGCGGGAGGGCCGGGTACAATGAGCAGTTCTTC

clone size: -
D gene: -
V gene: TRBV12-5
CDR3 length: 12
J gene: TRBJ2-1
CDR3 protein: CASGPSGDEQFF
CDR3 DNA: TGTGCTAGTGGTCCATCCGGGGATGAGCAGTTCTTC

clone size: few
D gene: -
V gene: TRBV20-1
CDR3 length: 13
J gene: TRBJ2-7
CDR3 protein: CSAAGLSSYEQYF
CDR3 DNA: TGCAGTGCTGCGGGTTTAAGCTCCTACGAGCAGTACTTC

clone size: few
D gene: -
V gene: TRBV12-3/TRBV12-4
CDR3 length: 12
J gene: TRBJ2-5
CDR3 protein: CASMRGPETQYF
CDR3 DNA: TGTGCCAGCATGCGGGGGCCAGAGACCCAGTACTTC

clone size: once
D gene: TRBD2
V gene: TRBV4-1
CDR3 length: 17
J gene: TRBJ2-1
CDR3 protein: CASSQGKSGGSDGEQFF
CDR3 DNA: TGCGCCAGCAGCCAAGGGAAAAGCGGGGGGTCCGATGGTGAGCAGTTCTTC

clone size: -
D gene: -
V gene: TRBV20-1
CDR3 length: 15
J gene: TRBJ2-3
CDR3 protein: CSATPRDRHTDTQYF
CDR3 DNA: TGCAGTGCTACCCCCCGGGACCGCCACACAGATACGCAGTATTTT

clone size: -
D gene: -
V gene: TRBV10-3
CDR3 length: 13
J gene: TRBJ1-1
CDR3 protein: CAISGAGNTEAFF
CDR3 DNA: TGTGCCATCAGTGGCGCCGGAAACACTGAAGCTTTCTTT